The clone carrying this TCR beta chain was recorded a few times. These data belong to a study of OX40 agonist ivuxolimab in advanced cancers. V lost 1 base, J lost 4 bases, and 2 bases stayed unmatched. CDR1 is MNHEY, CDR2 SMNVEV, per germline (reference sequence). The CDR3 totals 16 residues. Using immunoSEQ multiplex PCR, the repertoire was profiled, and TCRdb retains in-frame clones only, with some absent. The sample has 30,000 to 40,000 clones, more than 75% seen once. The receptor's source is an adult with an advanced solid tumor such as melanoma, head and neck, liver or kidney cancer. The specimen was CD4+ or CD8+ T cells sorted from blood, collected in a trial of the OX40 agonist ivuxolimab. The chain joins TRBV27 to TRBJ1-5; TRBD1 aligns across 12 bases. The CDR3 region has the DNA TGTGCCAGCAGTTTATTGGGACAGGGGGCGAATCAGCCCCAGCATTTT. Protein sequence: CASSLLGQGANQPQHF.